Below are 10 T cell receptor beta chains sequenced from a single sample in a study of radiotherapy plus CTLA-4 blockade in lung cancer. Sequencing used immunoSEQ multiplex PCR; TCRdb keeps in-frame clones, though not all of them. The sample includes tens of thousands of clones, 73% of them seen just once. The sequences come from peripheral blood, collected from a patient treated with radiotherapy plus ipilimumab. These receptors were collected from a human donor with non-small cell lung cancer who had stable disease on radiotherapy plus ipilimumab.

J is TRBJ1-1 and V is TRBV4-2, with TRBD1 identical over 7 bases. The CDR3 runs 15 residues. Germline values: CDR1 LGHNA, CDR2 YNFKEQ. Unmatched junction bases numbered 5, after V lost 2 bases and J lost 2 bases. CDR3 sequence reads: CASSQYRGRNTEAFF. In nucleotides, the CDR3 is TGTGCCAGCAGCCAATACAGGGGCCGCAACACTGAAGCTTTCTTT.

The rearrangement links TRBV6-6 to TRBJ2-1; no firm D call. The CDR3 consists of 15 residues. V lost 6 bases to trimming and J lost 6 bases, with 18 bases between them. From germline, CDR1 is MNHNY and CDR2 SVGAGI (reference sequence). CDR3 in DNA: TGTGCCAGCAGCAAGAAACCTACACCGACCAATGAGCAGTTCTTC. This codes for CASSKKPTPTNEQFF.

The chain is built from TRBV7-2 and TRBJ2-7, with 8 bases aligning to TRBD2. This CDR3 comprises 14 residues. V trimming: 5 bases; J trimming: 0 bases; junction bases outside the gene matches: 3. Germline CDR1 and CDR2: SGHTA and FQGNSA. The CDR3 spells CASSRGGSSYEQYF. The CDR3, as DNA: TGTGCCAGCAGCCGGGGGGGGAGCTCCTACGAGCAGTACTTC.

In nucleotides, the CDR3 is TGCGCCAGCAGCCTTCGCGGGAGTAACACCGGGGAGCTGTTTTTT. Its protein is CASSLRGSNTGELFF. The rearrangement links TRBV4-3 to TRBJ2-2, with 7 bases that match TRBD2. Germline CDR1 reads LGHNA; CDR2 reads YSLEER. V shed 4 bases, J shed 2 bases, and the junction held 4 bases outside the gene matches. The CDR3 totals 15 residues.

The CDR3 is CASSGAQGGVWETQYF. CDR3 in DNA: TGTGCCAGCAGCGGGGCCCAGGGAGGAGTGTGGGAGACCCAGTACTTC. The chain couples TRBV21-1 to TRBJ2-5; the table's D call, TRBD2, has no DNA check behind it. TRBV21-1 has pseudogene status. The CDR3 runs to 16 residues.

This chain links TRBV6-5 with TRBJ2-3; TRBD1 is a possible D gene (7 bases). Germline-derived CDR1 and CDR2 are MNHEY and SVGAGI. Trimming took off 10 bases at V and 5 bases at J, with 16 bases between the two ends. This CDR3 spans 13 amino acids. The CDR3 nucleotides are TGTGCCAACACCCAGGGGGGAGGAGATACGCAGTATTTT. Translated: CANTQGGGDTQYF.

CDR3 in DNA: TGTGCCAGCAGTACCGCTAAGGATACGCAGTATTTT. It encodes CASSTAKDTQYF. This sequence joins TRBV2 and TRBJ2-3; D not resolved. Per germline, CDR1 SNHLY and CDR2 FYNNEI. Trimming removed 5 bases at V and 6 bases at J, with 9 bases between. The CDR3 length is 12 residues. The complete variable domain, with remaining parts taken from reference TRBV2 and TRBJ2-3, reads EPEVTQTPSHQVTQMGQEVILRCVPISNHLYFYWYRQILGQKVEFLVSFYNNEISEKSEIFDDQFSVERPDGSNFTLKIRSTKLEDSAMYFCASSTAKDTQYFGPGTRLTVL.

This clone has a handful of counts. V usage is TRBV20-1 and J usage is TRBJ2-1; D is possibly TRBD1 (6 bases). The length of the CDR3 is 11 residues. Per the germline V gene, CDR1 is DFQATT and CDR2 is SNEGSKA (reference sequence). The V end lost 5 bases, the J end lost 7 bases, and 9 bases lay between the germline ends. In nucleotides, the CDR3 is TGCAGTGCTTGGACAGATAATGAGCAGTTCTTC. Translated: CSAWTDNEQFF.

This chain connects TRBV19 to TRBJ2-7; the match to TRBD2 covers 10 bases. Germline CDR1 is LNHDA and CDR2 is SQIVND (reference sequence). CDR3 size: 15 residues. V lost 5 bases, J lost 3 bases, and 7 bases stayed unmatched. The CDR3 bases are TGTGCCAGTAGTCCCCGGACTAGCGGATTCTACGAGCAGTACTTC. The encoded protein is CASSPRTSGFYEQYF.

V is TRBV28 and J is TRBJ2-2, with TRBD2 matching over 10 bases. This CDR3 contains 15 residues. Germline V gene data show CDR1 as MDHEN and CDR2 as SYDVKM. Trimming removed 5 bases from V and 7 bases from J; junction bases left unmatched: 7. In DNA form, the CDR3 reads TGTGCCAGCAGTCTTAGCGGGAGGATTCTCGGGGAGCTGTTTTTT. It specifies CASSLSGRILGELFF.